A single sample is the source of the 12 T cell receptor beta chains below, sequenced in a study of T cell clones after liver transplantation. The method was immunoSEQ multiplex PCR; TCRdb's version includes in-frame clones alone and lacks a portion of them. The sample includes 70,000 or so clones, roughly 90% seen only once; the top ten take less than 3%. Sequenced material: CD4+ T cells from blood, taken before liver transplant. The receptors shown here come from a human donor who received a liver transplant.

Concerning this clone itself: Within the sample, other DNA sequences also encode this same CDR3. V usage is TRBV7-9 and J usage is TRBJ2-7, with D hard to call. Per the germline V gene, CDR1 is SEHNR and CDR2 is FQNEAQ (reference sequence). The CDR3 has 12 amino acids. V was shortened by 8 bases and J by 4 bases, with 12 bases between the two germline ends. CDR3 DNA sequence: TGTGCCAGCGGCGACGGAAATTACGAGCAGTACTTC. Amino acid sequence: CASGDGNYEQYF.

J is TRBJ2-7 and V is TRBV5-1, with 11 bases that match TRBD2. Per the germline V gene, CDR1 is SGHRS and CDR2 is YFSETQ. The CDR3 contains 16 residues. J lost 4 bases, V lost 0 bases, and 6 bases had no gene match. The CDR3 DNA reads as TGCGCCAGCAGCTTGGTAGCGGGAGGGCCGTATTACGAGCAGTACTTC. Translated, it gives CASSLVAGGPYYEQYF.

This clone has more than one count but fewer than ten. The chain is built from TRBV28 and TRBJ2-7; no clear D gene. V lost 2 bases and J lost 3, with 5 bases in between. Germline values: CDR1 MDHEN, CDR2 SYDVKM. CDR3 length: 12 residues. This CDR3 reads CASSLQSYEQYF. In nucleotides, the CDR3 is TGTGCCAGCAGTTTACAAAGCTACGAGCAGTACTTC.

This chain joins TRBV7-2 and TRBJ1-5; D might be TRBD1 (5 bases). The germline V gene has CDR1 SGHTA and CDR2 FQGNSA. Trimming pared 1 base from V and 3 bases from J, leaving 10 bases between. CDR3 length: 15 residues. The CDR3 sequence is CASSLGGRDNQPQHF. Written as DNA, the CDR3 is TGTGCCAGCAGCTTAGGAGGCAGGGACAATCAGCCCCAGCATTTT.

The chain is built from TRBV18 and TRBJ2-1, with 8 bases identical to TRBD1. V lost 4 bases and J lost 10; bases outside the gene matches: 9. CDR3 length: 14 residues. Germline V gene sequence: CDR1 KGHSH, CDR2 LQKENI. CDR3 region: CASSRGTGEEEQFF. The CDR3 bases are TGTGCCAGCTCACGGGGGACAGGTGAGGAGGAGCAGTTCTTC. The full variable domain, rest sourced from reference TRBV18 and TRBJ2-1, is NAGVMQNPRHLVRRRGQEARLRCSPMKGHSHVYWYRQLPEEGLKFMVYLQKENIIDESGMPKERFSAEFPKEGPSILRIQQVVRGDSAAYFCASSRGTGEEEQFFGPGTRLTVL.

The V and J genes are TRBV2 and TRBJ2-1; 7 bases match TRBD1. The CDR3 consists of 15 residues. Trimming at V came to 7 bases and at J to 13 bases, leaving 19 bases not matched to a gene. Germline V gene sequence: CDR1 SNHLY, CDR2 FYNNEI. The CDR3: CASTDREQPTRSQFF. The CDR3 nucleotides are TGTGCCAGCACTGACAGGGAGCAGCCCACAAGGAGCCAGTTCTTC.

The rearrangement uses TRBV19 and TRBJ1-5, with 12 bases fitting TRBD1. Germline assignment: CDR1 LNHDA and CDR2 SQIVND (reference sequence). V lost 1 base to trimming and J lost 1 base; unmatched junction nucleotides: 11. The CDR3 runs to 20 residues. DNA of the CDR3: TGTGCCAGTAGTATAGGGGACAGGGGGCTCCTGGGGGTGAGCAATCAGCCCCAGCATTTT. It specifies CASSIGDRGLLGVSNQPQHF.

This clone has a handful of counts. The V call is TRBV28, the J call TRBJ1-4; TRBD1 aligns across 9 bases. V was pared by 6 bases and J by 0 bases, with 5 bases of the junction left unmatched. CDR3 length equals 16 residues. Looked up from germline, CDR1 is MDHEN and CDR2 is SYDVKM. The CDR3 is CASSRTGASTNEKLFF. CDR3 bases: TGTGCCAGCAGCCGGACAGGGGCCTCAACTAATGAAAAACTGTTTTTT.

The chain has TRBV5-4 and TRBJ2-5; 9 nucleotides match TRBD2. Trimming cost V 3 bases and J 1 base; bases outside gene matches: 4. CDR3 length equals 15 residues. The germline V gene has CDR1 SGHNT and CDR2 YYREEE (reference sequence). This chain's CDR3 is CASSSETSGQETQYF. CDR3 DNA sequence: TGTGCCAGCAGCTCCGAGACTAGCGGCCAAGAGACCCAGTACTTC. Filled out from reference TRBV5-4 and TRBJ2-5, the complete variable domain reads ETGVTQSPTHLIKTRGQQVTLRCSSQSGHNTVSWYQQALGQGPQFIFQYYREEENGRGNFPPRFSGLQFPNYSSELNVNALELDDSALYLCASSSETSGQETQYFGPGTRLLVL.

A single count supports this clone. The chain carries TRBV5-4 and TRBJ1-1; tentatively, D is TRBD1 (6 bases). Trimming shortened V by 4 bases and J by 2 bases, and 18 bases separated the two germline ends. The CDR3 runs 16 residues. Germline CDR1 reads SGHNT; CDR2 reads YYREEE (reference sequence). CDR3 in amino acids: CASSEGGDRPNTEAFF. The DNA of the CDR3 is TGTGCCAGCAGCGAGGGGGGCGATAGACCAAACACTGAAGCTTTCTTT.

CDR3 residues: CASSPGQGNYEQYF. The CDR3 DNA sequence: TGTGCCAGCAGCCCGGGACAGGGCAATTACGAGCAGTACTTC. The chain is built from TRBV7-9 and TRBJ2-7, with TRBD1 matching over 9 bases. Germline V gives CDR1 SEHNR, CDR2 FQNEAQ (reference sequence). The CDR3 has 14 residues. V lost 5 bases, J lost 4 bases, and 6 bases stayed unmatched.

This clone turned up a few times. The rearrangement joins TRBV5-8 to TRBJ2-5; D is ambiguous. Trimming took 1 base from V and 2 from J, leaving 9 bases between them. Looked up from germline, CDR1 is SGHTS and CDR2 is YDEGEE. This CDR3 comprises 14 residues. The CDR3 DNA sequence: TGTGCCAGCAGCTTGATGGCCCGGCAAGAGACCCAGTACTTC. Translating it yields CASSLMARQETQYF.